The clone carrying this T cell receptor (beta chain) was seen repeatedly, ten times or more. The CDR3 extends over 13 amino acids. Germline CDR1 SQVTM, CDR2 ANQGSEA. Trimming removed 3 bases from V and 3 bases from J; junction bases left unmatched: 4. The data derive from a study of blood T cells in healthy people across ages. For the second PCR, which ran for 7 to 11 cycles, a sample-barcoded 5' primer and a J-beta primer mix were used. In TCRdb, the 5' RACE reads were re-called with MiXCR into one record per CDR3 protein. The data show under 2 million distinct CDR3 sequences, with 34% seen just once and 11% held by the top ten.

This rearrangement joins TRBV29-1 to TRBJ2-5; 7 bases are a match to TRBD2. The receptor was derived from a woman in her thirties in good health. Input material: blood. The CDR3 bases are TGCAGCGTTGAGGGGAGGGCAGAAGAGACCCAGTACTTC. Its protein product is CSVEGRAEETQYF.